The rows below give T cell receptor beta chains drawn from one sample of a study of cytomegalovirus exposure and HLA in healthy donors. Clones were read by immunoSEQ multiplex PCR, and TCRdb kept only the in-frame ones, dropping some. This sample has about 110,000 clones, with 82% found just once. Sequenced sample: PBMCs. Receptors were obtained from a man younger than 40 in good health and CMV-seropositive. The CDR3 runs from the conserved cysteine through the conserved F or W. A D gene is named only where the DNA matches it firmly. Rows may omit the clone size; those that give it use once, few, many or a size class.

. TRBJ2-2 . TRBV11-3 17 TGTGCCAGCAGCTTAGAATGGAGCCTCGGGGAGGCCGGGGAGCTGTTTTTT CASSLEWSLGEAGELFF
. TRBJ2-2 TRBD2 TRBV5-1 15 TGCGCCAGCACCGAACGGGGGGGTAACACCGGGGAGCTGTTTTTT CASTERGGNTGELFF
. TRBJ2-7 TRBD1 TRBV5-1 14 TGCGCCAGCAGCTTGGGGGGGACAGGCGACGAGCAGTACTTC CASSLGGTGDEQYF
. TRBJ1-3 . TRBV29-1 12 TGCAGCGCCACAGTCTCTGGAAACACCATATATTTT CSATVSGNTIYF
few TRBJ2-7 . TRBV5-4 13 TGTGCCAGCAGCGGCGGGATCTCCTACGAGCAGTACTTC CASSGGISYEQYF
once TRBJ1-5 . TRBV28 16 TGTGCCAGCAGTCCGGACAGCGCCCATGGCAATCAGCCCCAGCATTTT CASSPDSAHGNQPQHF
. TRBJ2-3 . TRBV9 14 TGTGCCAGCAGCGTGCGAGCGGGCACAGATACGCAGTATTTT CASSVRAGTDTQYF
. TRBJ1-1 . TRBV29-1 14 TGCAGCGCCGAAGCGGGTAGGGTGAACACTGAAGCTTTCTTT CSAEAGRVNTEAFF
. TRBJ1-4 TRBD1 TRBV5-6 16 TGTGCCAGCAGCTTCGGGACAGGGGTTGCTAATGAAAAACTGTTTTTT CASSFGTGVANEKLFF
medium-sized TRBJ2-2 . TRBV25-1 14 TGTGCCAGCAGTGCCTCAGGGGACACCGGGGAGCTGTTTTTT CASSASGDTGELFF
. TRBJ1-1 . TRBV29-1 12 TGCAGCGCGCGGGAGGGAGTCACTGAAGCTTTCTTT CSAREGVTEAFF
. TRBJ2-7 . TRBV6-6 16 TGTGCCAGCACCATTTCCGGGCCAGGACATACCTACGAGCAGTACTTC CASTISGPGHTYEQYF
. TRBJ2-3 TRBD2 TRBV5-1 17 TGCGCCAGCAGCTTTAAAGCTGGCGGGGGGGCGACAGATACGCAGTATTTT CASSFKAGGGATDTQYF
few TRBJ1-1 . TRBV5-4 15 TGTGCCAGCAGCGCACAGGCCAATTCCAACACTGAAGCTTTCTTT CASSAQANSNTEAFF
. TRBJ1-5 TRBD1 TRBV2 15 TGTGCCAGCAGTAGACAGGGGAATAGCAATCAGCCCCAGCATTTT CASSRQGNSNQPQHF
. TRBJ2-7 . TRBV29-1 12 TGCAGCGTTGGTCTTCCCCTCGACGAGCAGTACTTC CSVGLPLDEQYF
. TRBJ2-3 . TRBV7-9 17 TGTGCCAGCAGCTTGGGAGATGGAAGTCTTAGCACAGATACGCAGTATTTT CASSLGDGSLSTDTQYF
. TRBJ1-2 TRBD1 TRBV5-1 13 TGCGCCAGCAGCCCGGACAGGGTCGCTGTCTACACCTTC CASSPDRVAVYTF
. TRBJ2-6 . TRBV5-1 15 TGCGCCAGCAGCTTGAGGACCTCTGGGGCCAACGGCCTGACTTTC CASSLRTSGANGLTF
. TRBJ2-1 TRBD1 TRBV6-5 15 TGTGCCAGCAGTCCCCCCGGGACAGGGTTTAATGAGCAGTTCTTC CASSPPGTGFNEQFF
. TRBJ2-3 TRBD2 TRBV5-4 16 TGTGCCAGCAGCTTGAGGCTAGCGGGGCCCACAGATACGCAGTATTTT CASSLRLAGPTDTQYF
. TRBJ2-3 . TRBV6-1 13 TGTGCCAGCAGTGAATGGGCAGTAGATACGCAGTATTTT CASSEWAVDTQYF
. TRBJ2-7 . TRBV27 14 TGTGCCAGCAGTTCCTGGACAGCCTCCTACGAGCAGTACTTC CASSSWTASYEQYF
. TRBJ1-2 . TRBV11-2 15 TGTGCCAGCAGCTTAGATGGAGGCCGGCTCTATGGCTACACCTTC CASSLDGGRLYGYTF
. TRBJ1-4 . TRBV9 13 TGTGCCAGCAGCGTAGCGGACACTGCAAAACTGTTTTTT CASSVADTAKLFF
. TRBJ1-6 . TRBV6-5 14 TGTGCCAGCAGTTACTCCGCGGGGAATTCACCCCTCCACTTT CASSYSAGNSPLHF
. TRBJ1-5 . TRBV6-6 13 TGTGCCAGCAGTGGGAGGATGGATCAGCCCCAGCATTTT CASSGRMDQPQHF
once TRBJ1-2 TRBD1 TRBV9 14 TGTGCCAGCAGCCTGACAGGGGGCAACTATGGCTACACCTTC CASSLTGGNYGYTF
. TRBJ1-1 . TRBV9 15 TGTGCCAGCAGCCTTTGGGCAGGGGTGAACACTGAAGCTTTCTTT CASSLWAGVNTEAFF
. TRBJ1-1 . TRBV5-4 13 TGTGCCAGCAGCTTGGCCGAGGGGGCTGAAGCTTTCTTT CASSLAEGAEAFF
. TRBJ2-5 . TRBV18 12 TGTGCCAGCTCACCAAAGGGGGAGACCCAGTACTTC CASSPKGETQYF
. TRBJ2-5 . TRBV9 13 TGTGCCAGCAGCGAGATCCTAGGAGAGACCCAGTACTTC CASSEILGETQYF
. TRBJ1-1 . TRBV29-1 13 TGCAGCGTTGAACGCAGGGCGAGTACTGAAGCTTTCTTT CSVERRASTEAFF
. TRBJ2-3 . TRBV5-6 15 TGTGCCAGCAGCTTCGCAACTGGCGGTAGTGATACGCAGTATTTT CASSFATGGSDTQYF
once TRBJ1-5 TRBD1 TRBV19 13 TGTGCCAGTAGTAAGGACAGGGATCAGCCCCAGCATTTT CASSKDRDQPQHF
. TRBJ1-1 TRBD1 TRBV9 12 TGTGCCAGCAGCGTACAGGGGGGCGAAGCTTTCTTT CASSVQGGEAFF
. TRBJ1-2 . TRBV27 15 TGTGCCAGCAGTCCCCTCGAAGGAGCTAACTATGGCTACACCTTC CASSPLEGANYGYTF
. TRBJ2-5 . TRBV18 17 TGTGCCAGCTCACCATCGAACCCCGTAGGGGGGGCGGAGACCCAGTACTTC CASSPSNPVGGAETQYF
once TRBJ1-1 TRBD1 TRBV13 15 TGTGCCAGCAGCTTTCCGACAGGGATGGGCACTGAAGCTTTCTTT CASSFPTGMGTEAFF
. TRBJ1-1 . TRBV29-1 15 TGCAGCGCTGTTCCGGGGATGGCCCGTAACACTGAAGCTTTCTTT CSAVPGMARNTEAFF
few TRBJ2-1 TRBD2 TRBV2 16 TGTGCCAGCAGTCCCAGGACTAGCGGGGTCATCAATGAGCAGTTCTTC CASSPRTSGVINEQFF
few TRBJ1-2 TRBD1 TRBV7-2 13 TGTGCCAGCAGCCGAGACAGGGATAATGGCTACACCTTC CASSRDRDNGYTF
. TRBJ2-1 TRBD2 TRBV11-2 15 TGTGCCAGCAGCGCCGGGACTAGCGGTAACAATGAGCAGTTCTTC CASSAGTSGNNEQFF
. TRBJ1-6 . TRBV27 14 TGTGCCAGCAGTTTCAACAGCTATAATTCCCCCCTCCACTTT CASSFNSYNSPLHF
. TRBJ1-6 . TRBV28 15 TGTGCCAGCAGCCCTCCCCCGGGGATGGGTTCACCCCTCCACTTT CASSPPPGMGSPLHF